The rows below give T cell receptor beta chains drawn from one sample of a study of cytomegalovirus exposure and HLA in healthy donors. Generated by immunoSEQ multiplex PCR, the TCRdb table keeps only in-frame clones and is missing some. Of about 190,000 clones in the sample, around nine tenths were seen once. The sample was PBMCs. These receptor sequences come from a woman in her 30s in good health and CMV-seronegative. Each CDR3 is given without its conserved first and last residue. Each record gives: V gene, J gene, CDR3 protein.

v_gene: TRBV29-1; j_gene: TRBJ2-2; CDR3aa: SGKVAATGELF
v_gene: TRBV9; j_gene: TRBJ1-3; CDR3aa: ASTRALHGNTIY
v_gene: TRBV19; j_gene: TRBJ1-1; CDR3aa: ASNERDTEAF
v_gene: TRBV6-5; j_gene: TRBJ2-7; CDR3aa: ASSRPGISYEQY
v_gene: TRBV29-1; j_gene: TRBJ2-1; CDR3aa: SVDRGNEQF
v_gene: TRBV7-6; j_gene: TRBJ2-2; CDR3aa: ASSSDRGELF
v_gene: TRBV28; j_gene: TRBJ2-7; CDR3aa: ASSLWASRSYEQY
v_gene: TRBV19; j_gene: TRBJ2-7; CDR3aa: ASSIGGQGTYEQY
v_gene: TRBV28; j_gene: TRBJ2-7; CDR3aa: ASSEGVHEQY
v_gene: TRBV18; j_gene: TRBJ1-2; CDR3aa: ASSPGANYGYT
v_gene: TRBV25-1; j_gene: TRBJ2-1; CDR3aa: ASSEWGDSYNEQF
v_gene: TRBV6-1; j_gene: TRBJ1-6; CDR3aa: ASSEGRGTPLH
v_gene: TRBV4-1; j_gene: TRBJ2-1; CDR3aa: ASSQVWDRGFNEQF
v_gene: TRBV7-9; j_gene: TRBJ1-1; CDR3aa: ASSLRQDTEAF
v_gene: TRBV4-1; j_gene: TRBJ1-2; CDR3aa: ASSLGGQGVYGYT
v_gene: TRBV6-5; j_gene: TRBJ1-3; CDR3aa: ASRDRGEGNTIY
v_gene: TRBV9; j_gene: TRBJ2-1; CDR3aa: ASSVAVTDSYNEQF
v_gene: TRBV10-3; j_gene: TRBJ2-7; CDR3aa: AITDGSYEQY
v_gene: TRBV19; j_gene: TRBJ2-1; CDR3aa: ASSIGDRGVNEQF
v_gene: TRBV5-6; j_gene: TRBJ1-5; CDR3aa: ASSLQANQPQH
v_gene: TRBV27; j_gene: TRBJ1-5; CDR3aa: ASSYRQGLQPQH
v_gene: TRBV29-1; j_gene: TRBJ2-7; CDR3aa: SGGQGAYEQY
v_gene: TRBV18; j_gene: TRBJ2-5; CDR3aa: ASSPSRAAGTQETQY
v_gene: TRBV19; j_gene: TRBJ1-2; CDR3aa: ASSQGPRVGYT
v_gene: TRBV27; j_gene: TRBJ2-7; CDR3aa: ASSLTARRLAGRDEQY
v_gene: TRBV2; j_gene: TRBJ1-6; CDR3aa: ASSIQGANNSPLH
v_gene: TRBV28; j_gene: TRBJ2-3; CDR3aa: ASRIGSRTDTQY
v_gene: TRBV6-6; j_gene: TRBJ2-3; CDR3aa: ASSYSGREVEDTQY
v_gene: TRBV28; j_gene: TRBJ2-4; CDR3aa: ASTQGGGGKNIQY
v_gene: TRBV28; j_gene: TRBJ2-3; CDR3aa: ASMRSATDTQY
v_gene: TRBV5-5; j_gene: TRBJ1-5; CDR3aa: ASSFGQTNQPQH
v_gene: TRBV7-2; j_gene: TRBJ2-2; CDR3aa: ASSRTPTSGRGELF
v_gene: TRBV2; j_gene: TRBJ2-7; CDR3aa: ASSELPEQWLSEEQY
v_gene: TRBV27; j_gene: TRBJ2-7; CDR3aa: ASSSGYEQY
v_gene: TRBV5-6; j_gene: TRBJ2-1; CDR3aa: ASSGDFSYNEQF
v_gene: TRBV6-1; j_gene: TRBJ2-7; CDR3aa: ASVGGLRRAYEQY
v_gene: TRBV18; j_gene: TRBJ2-7; CDR3aa: ASSPGGSQSSYEQY
v_gene: TRBV11-2; j_gene: TRBJ1-1; CDR3aa: ASSLVRETEAF
v_gene: TRBV2; j_gene: TRBJ2-5; CDR3aa: ASSEASGPWETQY
v_gene: TRBV29-1; j_gene: TRBJ2-5; CDR3aa: SVGRAGGRETQY
v_gene: TRBV10-2; j_gene: TRBJ2-3; CDR3aa: ASRLAGNTDTQY
v_gene: TRBV2; j_gene: TRBJ2-1; CDR3aa: ASSGGGQGYNEQF
v_gene: TRBV2; j_gene: TRBJ2-7; CDR3aa: ASKRQGSNYEQY
v_gene: TRBV7-9; j_gene: TRBJ2-7; CDR3aa: ASSLDRDRGKQY
v_gene: TRBV5-1; j_gene: TRBJ2-5; CDR3aa: ASSSGTSGYQETQY
v_gene: TRBV28; j_gene: TRBJ1-2; CDR3aa: ASTIDRGLDYT
v_gene: TRBV15; j_gene: TRBJ1-3; CDR3aa: ATSREGRGSGNTIY
v_gene: TRBV28; j_gene: TRBJ1-1; CDR3aa: ASSPRGRTEAF
v_gene: TRBV27; j_gene: TRBJ1-1; CDR3aa: ASSQDRAEAF
v_gene: TRBV4-2; j_gene: TRBJ2-3; CDR3aa: ASSEGQLHTDTQY
v_gene: TRBV27; j_gene: NA; CDR3aa: ASSYRTGYEQY
v_gene: TRBV19; j_gene: TRBJ2-7; CDR3aa: ASSIQEGLWNEQY